What follows is one T cell receptor beta chain and its context. Antigen specificity is unknown. This record comes from a study of blood T cells in healthy people across ages. General observations from the study: More naive CD4+ cells and higher diversity marked long-lived donors relative to aged donors.

A J-beta primer mix and a sample-barcoded 5' primer were used in a second PCR of roughly 7 to 12 cycles. Every single cDNA molecule received a tag from a template-switch adaptor with 12 random nucleotides. TCRdb re-analysed the 5' RACE reads in MiXCR, keeping a single row per CDR3 protein. This table has 1.8 million or so distinct CDR3 sequences, around 42% appearing once. Trimming shortened V by 9 bases and J by 7 bases, and 13 bases separated the two germline ends. The CDR3 covers 12 residues. Germline V gene lookup returns CDR1 MGHDK and CDR2 SYGVNS. Isolation per sample recovered at least 6.5 million PBMCs.

The V gene is TRBV25-1, the J gene TRBJ2-1; D is ambiguous. The sequence was obtained from a human donor in good health. Sequencing was performed on blood. CDR3 in DNA: TGTGCCAGTGCCTCGGGCCGAAATGAGCAGTTCTTC. Translated, it gives CASASGRNEQFF.